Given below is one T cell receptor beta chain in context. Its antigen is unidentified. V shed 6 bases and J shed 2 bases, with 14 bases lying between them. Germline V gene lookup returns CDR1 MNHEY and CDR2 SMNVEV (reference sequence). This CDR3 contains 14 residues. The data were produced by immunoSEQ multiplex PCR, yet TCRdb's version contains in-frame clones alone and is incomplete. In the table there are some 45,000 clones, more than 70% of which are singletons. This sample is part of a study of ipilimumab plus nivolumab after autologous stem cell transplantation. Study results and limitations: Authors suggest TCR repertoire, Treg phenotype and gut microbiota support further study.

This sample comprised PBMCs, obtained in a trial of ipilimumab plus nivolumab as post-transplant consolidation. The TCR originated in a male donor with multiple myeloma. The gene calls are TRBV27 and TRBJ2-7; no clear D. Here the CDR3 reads CASRTHGSTYEQYF. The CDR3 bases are TGTGCCAGCAGAACCCATGGAAGCACCTACGAGCAGTACTTC.